This TCR beta chain was sequenced in a study of blood T cell repertoires in COVID-19. Trimming removed 6 bases from V and 0 bases from J, with 12 bases in between. The CDR3 totals 14 residues. Germline V lookup: CDR1 MGHDK, CDR2 SYGVNS. In the authors' methods: Counts of nucleated cells, estimated from reference gene primer amplification, were obtained. The table came from immunoSEQ multiplex PCR; TCRdb's copy has only in-frame clones and leaves some out. That table is the source of V, J and clone size, and D and trimming were worked out from the DNA. The sample includes some 290,000 clones, about 86% of them seen just once. Seattle researchers signed up patients amid active infection and tracked them longitudinally.

The clonotype comes from a woman in her 30s with COVID-19, enrolled during active disease. The sample taken for sequencing was peripheral blood. V and J are TRBV25-1 and TRBJ2-7; D is perhaps TRBD2 (7 bases). The CDR3 region has the DNA TGTGCCAGCAGCGCAGGGGACTACTCCTACGAGCAGTACTTC. This codes for CASSAGDYSYEQYF.